This T cell receptor beta chain was found in a study of Ad26.COV2.S vaccination and SARS-CoV-2 variants. Treatment noted: around 19 received Ad26.COV2.S at low or high dose, single or two shots; 5 received placebo; per-sample allocation not given. Day 63 following the first vaccine or placebo injection was when the samples were taken. Assay: immunoSEQ multiplex PCR; the TCRdb copy retains only in-frame clones and omits some. The table lists over 350,000 clones, 80% to 90% of them singletons. CDR1 and CDR2 from the germline V gene are SGHDN and FVKESK. The CDR3 is 11 residues long. Between the trimmed V and J ends, which lost 6 bases and 3 bases, there was a span of 4 bases.

Sequencing used peripheral blood, obtained in a trial of Ad26.COV2.S vaccine versus placebo. The origin of this receptor is a person between 18 and 65 years old who received the Ad26.COV2.S COVID-19 vaccine or a placebo. The gene calls are TRBV14 and TRBJ2-3; no definite D call. CDR3 residues: CASSITDTQYF. Written as DNA, the CDR3 is TGTGCCAGCAGTATAACAGATACGCAGTATTTT.